Shown below are 21 T cell receptor beta chains from a single sample sequenced in a study of shared clonotypes between healthy human individuals. Positively selected for CCR7, the CD45RO-negative cells used as naive CD8 cells excluded terminally differentiated effector memory CD45RA+ cells. Generated by immunoSEQ multiplex PCR, the TCRdb table keeps only in-frame clones and is missing some. Among about 700,000 clones listed, about 90% were seen once. The sequencing sample was made of naive CD8+ T cells sorted from blood. These TCRs come from a man aged 25-45 years in good health.

The V call is TRBV11-2, the J call TRBJ2-3; D is possibly TRBD1 (7 bases). The CDR3 runs to 16 residues. The ends were cut back, 6 bases at V and 6 bases at J, with 22 bases in the middle. CDR1 and CDR2 from the germline V gene are SGHAT and FQNNGV. The DNA of the CDR3 is TGTGCCAGCAGGGCCCCCGACAGGGAGGAGAGGGATACGCAGTATTTT. Translation gives CASRAPDREERDTQYF.

The V gene is TRBV9, the J gene TRBJ2-7; possible D gene TRBD1, 6 bases. Per the germline V gene, CDR1 is SGDLS and CDR2 is YYNGEE. V dropped 3 bases and J dropped 1 base, with 17 bases sitting between them. CDR3 length equals 16 residues. CDR3 sequence reads: CASSADRKSGSYEQYF. The DNA for the CDR3 is TGTGCCAGCAGCGCCGACAGGAAATCTGGTTCCTACGAGCAGTACTTC.

The chain combines TRBV2 with TRBJ2-1; D remains ambiguous. CDR1 and CDR2 (germline): SNHLY, FYNNEI. The CDR3 is 16 residues long. V lost 3 bases and J lost 0, with 12 bases in between. CDR3 nucleotide sequence: TGTGCCAGCAGTGATACCGACTCGAGCTCCTACAATGAGCAGTTCTTC. It codes for CASSDTDSSSYNEQFF.

The chain has TRBV7-6 and TRBJ2-2; the D gene is possibly TRBD1 (6 bases). This CDR3 contains 16 residues. The germline gives CDR1 SGHVS, CDR2 FNYEAQ. V was pared by 1 base and J by 1 base, with 10 bases between. DNA of the CDR3: TGTGCCAGCAGCTTAGATGGGACACTGAACACCGGGGAGCTGTTTTTT. Translation gives CASSLDGTLNTGELFF.

The V gene is TRBV14, the J gene TRBJ2-7, with no clear D. The CDR3 runs 15 residues. Looked up from germline, CDR1 is SGHDN and CDR2 is FVKESK. With 0 bases removed from V and 2 bases from J, the gap between germline ends came to 11 bases. The CDR3 DNA is TGTGCCAGCAGCCAAGATTCTGTGAACCCCTACGAGCAGTACTTC. The encoded protein is CASSQDSVNPYEQYF.

The V and J genes are TRBV27 and TRBJ2-6; D tentatively fits TRBD1 or TRBD2 (5 bases each). V lost 4 bases and J 7 bases, leaving 8 bases between the germline ends. The length of the CDR3 is 13 residues. Germline V gene sequence: CDR1 MNHEY, CDR2 SMNVEV (reference sequence). The CDR3 bases are TGTGCCAGCAGTTACGGGGCAGCCAACGTCCTGACTTTC. Protein: CASSYGAANVLTF. Drawing the rest from reference TRBV27 and TRBJ2-6, the complete variable domain is EAQVTQNPRYLITVTGKKLTVTCSQNMNHEYMSWYRQDPGLGLRQIYYSMNVEVTDKGDVPEGYKVSRKEKRNFPLILESPSPNQTSLYFCASSYGAANVLTFGAGSRLTVL.

The rearrangement uses TRBV28 and TRBJ2-6, with 9 bases matching TRBD1. The V gene's germline CDR1 is MDHEN and CDR2 SYDVKM. J lost 2 bases, V lost 5 bases, and 4 bases had no gene match. The length of the CDR3 is 16 residues. The CDR3 sequence: CASSQDRGTGANVLTF. For the CDR3, the DNA is TGTGCCAGCAGTCAGGACAGGGGAACTGGGGCCAACGTCCTGACTTTC.

This chain joins TRBV28 and TRBJ1-1; D remains ambiguous. V was shortened by 6 bases and J by 0 bases, with 11 bases between the two germline ends. Germline V lookup: CDR1 MDHEN, CDR2 SYDVKM. The CDR3 has 14 residues. In DNA form, the CDR3 reads TGTGCCAGCAGCAAGCCCACAGTGAACACTGAAGCTTTCTTT. This encodes CASSKPTVNTEAFF.

This chain joins TRBV19 and TRBJ2-7; 10 bases are shared with TRBD1. This CDR3 contains 14 residues. Trimming cost V 5 bases and J 3 bases; bases outside gene matches: 4. The germline gives CDR1 LNHDA, CDR2 SQIVND (reference sequence). CDR3 DNA sequence: TGTGCCAGTAGTCCGGGGACAGGGGTCTACGAGCAGTACTTC. Protein: CASSPGTGVYEQYF. Filled out from reference TRBV19 and TRBJ2-7, the complete variable domain reads DGGITQSPKYLFRKEGQNVTLSCEQNLNHDAMYWYRQDPGQGLRLIYYSQIVNDFQKGDIAEGYSVSREKKESFPLTVTSAQKNPTAFYLCASSPGTGVYEQYFGPGTRLTVT.

The V and J genes are TRBV2 and TRBJ2-7, with D perhaps being TRBD1 or TRBD2 (5 bases each). The V end lost 6 bases, the J end lost 3 bases, and 12 bases lay between the germline ends. Germline V CDR1 and CDR2: SNHLY, FYNNEI. The CDR3 spans 13 residues. The CDR3 nucleotides read TGTGCCAGCAGGTCCGGGACCAGCTACGAGCAGTACTTC. Its protein is CASRSGTSYEQYF.

V usage is TRBV7-9 and J usage is TRBJ2-5; 7 bases agree with TRBD2. Per the germline V gene, CDR1 is SEHNR and CDR2 is FQNEAQ (reference sequence). The CDR3 totals 15 residues. The V segment lost 5 bases and the J segment 2 bases; nucleotides outside the gene matches: 8. CDR3 sequence: CASSPFPSGQETQYF. DNA for the CDR3: TGTGCCAGCAGCCCTTTCCCTAGCGGACAAGAGACCCAGTACTTC.

The chain joins TRBV19 to TRBJ1-1; D gene uncertain. CDR1 is LNHDA, CDR2 SQIVND, per germline (reference sequence). There are 13 residues in the CDR3. V lost 8 bases to trimming and J lost 1 base, with 11 bases between them. CDR3 protein: CASAWYGNTEAFF. The CDR3 region has the DNA TGTGCCAGTGCGTGGTACGGGAACACTGAAGCTTTCTTT.

As concerns this clone: Additional DNA sequences in this sample encode the identical CDR3. V usage is TRBV28 and J usage is TRBJ2-3; 10 bases align to TRBD2. Germline CDR1 MDHEN, CDR2 SYDVKM. The CDR3 spans 15 residues. V lost 5 bases to trimming and J lost 2 bases; unmatched junction nucleotides: 4. CDR3 residues: CASSRLAGDTDTQYF. In nucleotides, the CDR3 is TGTGCCAGCAGTCGACTAGCGGGCGACACAGATACGCAGTATTTT.

This chain joins TRBV7-8 and TRBJ2-1; tentatively, D is TRBD1 (6 bases). CDR3 length equals 13 residues. The V gene's germline CDR1 is SGHVS and CDR2 FQNEAQ. V shed 6 bases and J shed 3 bases, with 9 bases lying between them. The CDR3 sequence: CASRDRDYNEQFF. Written as DNA, the CDR3 is TGTGCCAGCAGGGACAGAGACTACAATGAGCAGTTCTTC.

The chain combines TRBV28 with TRBJ1-2; 7 bases line up with TRBD1. Germline V lookup: CDR1 MDHEN, CDR2 SYDVKM. V shed 5 bases and J 2 bases; nucleotides not matched to a gene: 14. The CDR3 length is 17 residues. Here the CDR3 DNA reads TGTGCCAGCAGTGTAACACAGGGGCCGTCCCCCAACTATGGCTACACCTTC. This sequence encodes CASSVTQGPSPNYGYTF.

This sequence joins TRBV7-9 and TRBJ1-2; TRBD1 agrees at 12 bases. Per the germline V gene, CDR1 is SEHNR and CDR2 is FQNEAQ (reference sequence). Unmatched junction bases numbered 6, after V lost 8 bases and J lost 5 bases. CDR3 length equals 14 residues. CDR3 in amino acids: CASAQGQGAYGYTF. The DNA for the CDR3 is TGTGCCAGCGCCCAGGGACAGGGGGCTTATGGCTACACCTTC.

This sequence joins TRBV21-1 and TRBJ2-2; TRBD2, the table's D call, was not compared with the DNA. TRBV21-1 is classified as a pseudogene. The CDR3 loop spans 16 amino acids. The CDR3 loop reads CASSKGPSGYTGELFF. The CDR3 coding sequence is TGTGCCAGCAGCAAAGGTCCGTCGGGATACACCGGGGAGCTGTTTTTT.

The chain uses TRBV5-6 and TRBJ2-7; 11 bases fit TRBD2. This CDR3 region has 16 residues. V lost 2 bases and J lost 2; bases outside the gene matches: 6. Germline CDR1 is SGHDT and CDR2 is YYEEEE. CDR3 in amino acids: CASSFLAGGRPYEQYF. CDR3 sequence (DNA): TGTGCCAGCAGCTTCTTAGCGGGAGGGCGTCCCTACGAGCAGTACTTC.

This sequence joins TRBV7-9 and TRBJ2-3, with TRBD2 matching 11 bases. CDR3 length: 17 amino acids. Germline trimming cut 5 bases from V and 1 base from J; bases unmatched to any gene: 8. Germline V gene sequence: CDR1 SEHNR, CDR2 FQNEAQ (reference sequence). The chain's CDR3 is CASSPTGTSGGTDTQYF. CDR3 sequence (DNA): TGTGCCAGCAGCCCGACCGGGACTAGCGGTGGCACAGATACGCAGTATTTT. The variable domain in full, completed from reference TRBV7-9 and TRBJ2-3, reads DTGVSQNPRHKITKRGQNVTFRCDPISEHNRLYWYRQTLGQGPEFLTYFQNEAQLEKSRLLSDRFSAERPKGSFSTLEIQRTEQGDSAMYLCASSPTGTSGGTDTQYFGPGTRLTVL.

The V gene is TRBV28, the J gene TRBJ1-3; D ambiguous. The CDR3 is made up of 12 amino acids. Germline V gene data show CDR1 as MDHEN and CDR2 as SYDVKM. Between the trimmed V and J ends, which lost 5 bases and 4 bases, there was a span of 6 bases. DNA for the CDR3: TGTGCCAGCAGTACTACCGGAAACACCATATATTTT. This translates into CASSTTGNTIYF.

This chain uses TRBV11-3 with TRBJ1-4, with 7 bases aligning to TRBD1. After removal of 1 base from V and 2 bases from J, the junction contained 4 bases not matched to a gene. Germline V CDR1 and CDR2: SGHNT, YENEEA. CDR3 length equals 16 residues. The DNA for the CDR3 is TGTGCCAGCAGCTTAGGACCGGGACAGACTAATGAAAAACTGTTTTTT. It encodes CASSLGPGQTNEKLFF. The full variable domain, in which reference TRBV11-3 and TRBJ1-4 provide the parts outside the CDR3, is EAGVVQSPRYKIIEKKQPVAFWCNPISGHNTLYWYLQNLGQGPELLIRYENEEAVDDSQLPKDRFSAERLKGVDSTLKIQPAELGDSAVYLCASSLGPGQTNEKLFFGSGTQLSVL.